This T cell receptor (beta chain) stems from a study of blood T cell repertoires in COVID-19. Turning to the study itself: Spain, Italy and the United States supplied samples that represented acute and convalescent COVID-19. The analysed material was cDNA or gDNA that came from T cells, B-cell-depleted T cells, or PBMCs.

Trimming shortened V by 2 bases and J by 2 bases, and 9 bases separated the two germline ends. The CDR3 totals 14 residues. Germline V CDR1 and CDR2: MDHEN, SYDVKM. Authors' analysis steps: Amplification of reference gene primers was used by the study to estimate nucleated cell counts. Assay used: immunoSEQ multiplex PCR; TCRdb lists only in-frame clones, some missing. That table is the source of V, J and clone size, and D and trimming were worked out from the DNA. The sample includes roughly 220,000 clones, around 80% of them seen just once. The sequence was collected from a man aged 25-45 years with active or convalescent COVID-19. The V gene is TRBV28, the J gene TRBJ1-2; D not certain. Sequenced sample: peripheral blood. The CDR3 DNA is TGTGCCAGCAGTTTAATCCAAGCAAACTATGGCTACACCTTC. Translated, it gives CASSLIQANYGYTF.